Below, 20 T cell receptor beta chains from the same sample are listed, as sequenced in a study of blood T cell repertoires in COVID-19. TCRdb keeps only in-frame clones here, not all; method: immunoSEQ multiplex PCR. The sample includes around 150,000 clones, approximately 84% of them seen just once. Sequencing was carried out using peripheral blood. The receptors were sampled from a man between 65 and 85 years old with acute or convalescent COVID-19.

This clone was seen a single time. The CDR3 loop is CASSKGQGARNEQFF. CDR3 coding DNA: TGTGCCAGTAGTAAGGGGCAGGGGGCGAGAAATGAGCAGTTCTTC. The rearrangement joins TRBV19 to TRBJ2-1; TRBD1 agrees at 8 bases. The V gene's germline CDR1 is LNHDA and CDR2 SQIVND (reference sequence). After removal of 4 bases from V and 7 bases from J, the junction contained 9 bases not matched to a gene. CDR3 size: 15 residues.

This clone was seen a few times. V usage is TRBV15 and J usage is TRBJ1-5; no clear D. CDR1 is LNHNV, CDR2 YYDKDF, per germline (reference sequence). With 7 bases removed from V and 3 bases from J, the gap between germline ends came to 10 bases. The CDR3 covers 13 residues. The DNA for the CDR3 is TGTGCCACCACGGGGTCCCTCAATCAGCCCCAGCATTTT. This sequence encodes CATTGSLNQPQHF.

The rearrangement uses TRBV5-6 and TRBJ2-7, with D possibly matching TRBD1 (6 bases). V lost 4 bases, J lost 6 bases, and 26 bases lay in between. CDR1 and CDR2 from the germline V gene are SGHDT and YYEEEE. The CDR3 totals 17 residues. CDR3 coding DNA: TGTGCCAGCAGCGCCGTTGGAGTCTTTTTGAGGGGGTTCGAGCAGTACTTC. This gives the protein CASSAVGVFLRGFEQYF.

This clone has a handful of counts. The genes are TRBV3-1 (or the pseudogene TRBV3-2) and TRBJ2-7; 8 bases are a match to TRBD2. With V trimmed by 3 bases and J by 0 bases, 4 bases remained unmatched. The CDR3 is 15 amino acids. Germline CDR1 LGHDT, CDR2 YNNKEL (reference sequence). The chain's CDR3 is CASSHLGTSSYEQYF. The CDR3, as DNA: TGTGCCAGCAGCCATCTCGGGACTAGCTCCTACGAGCAGTACTTC.

The rearrangement joins TRBV28 to TRBJ1-2; D gene ambiguous. CDR1 MDHEN and CDR2 SYDVKM come from the germline V gene. CDR3 length equals 13 residues. The V end was cut by 1 base, the J end by 6 bases, with 9 bases between. The CDR3 here is CASSLFKADGYTF. The DNA for the CDR3 is TGTGCCAGCAGTTTATTTAAGGCGGATGGCTACACCTTC.

This chain links TRBV10-2 with TRBJ2-3; D perhaps matches TRBD1 (6 bases). Germline V lookup: CDR1 WSHSY, CDR2 SAAADI. V shed 10 bases and J shed 6 bases, with 23 bases lying between them. The CDR3 spans 15 residues. The CDR3 DNA reads as TGCGCCATCCTGCTTACTAACTCAGGGGCGGATACGCAGTATTTT. This translates into CAILLTNSGADTQYF.

The chain has TRBV7-9 and TRBJ1-2; D is unclear. This CDR3 has 14 residues. V lost 0 bases and J 7 bases, leaving 12 bases between the germline ends. Germline lookup yields CDR1 SEHNR and CDR2 FQNEAQ (reference sequence). CDR3: CASSLAGGEGGYTF. In DNA, the CDR3 is TGTGCCAGCAGCTTAGCGGGAGGAGAAGGTGGCTACACCTTC. The whole variable domain, filled in from reference TRBV7-9 and TRBJ1-2, reads DTGVSQNPRHKITKRGQNVTFRCDPISEHNRLYWYRQTLGQGPEFLTYFQNEAQLEKSRLLSDRFSAERPKGSFSTLEIQRTEQGDSAMYLCASSLAGGEGGYTFGSGTRLTVV.

This clone is a singleton in its sample. The chain joins TRBV5-1 to TRBJ2-6, with D possibly TRBD2 on 6 matching bases. Between the trimmed V and J ends, which lost 0 bases and 0 bases, there was a span of 7 bases. Germline CDR1 and CDR2: SGHRS and YFSETQ. CDR3 length: 16 amino acids. Here the CDR3 DNA reads TGCGCCAGCAGCTTGGGGCGGGACTCTGGGGCCAACGTCCTGACTTTC. It yields the protein CASSLGRDSGANVLTF.

CDR3 bases: TGTGCCAGCAGCGCCTGGGACAGGAACTATGGCTACACCTTC. Amino acids: CASSAWDRNYGYTF. The V call is TRBV9, the J call TRBJ1-2; 8 bases align to TRBD1. V gave up 3 bases and J gave up 2 bases; unmatched junction bases: 3. Per germline, CDR1 SGDLS and CDR2 YYNGEE. The CDR3 spans 14 residues.

The V and J genes are TRBV10-3 and TRBJ2-7; D not resolved. Trimming pared 3 bases from V and 2 bases from J, leaving 5 bases between. CDR1 and CDR2 from the germline V gene are ENHRY and SYGVKD. This CDR3 comprises 12 residues. The CDR3: CAISEHTYEQYF. The CDR3 DNA reads as TGTGCCATCAGTGAACATACCTACGAGCAGTACTTC.

The rearrangement uses TRBV7-9 and TRBJ2-2; a weak D match, TRBD1 (5 bases). The CDR3 length is 15 residues. From germline, CDR1 is SEHNR and CDR2 FQNEAQ (reference sequence). V was cut by 0 bases and J by 1 base, with 6 bases left in between. The CDR3, as DNA: TGTGCCAGCAGCTTAGCGCAGGGGAACACCGGGGAGCTGTTTTTT. Translating gives CASSLAQGNTGELFF.

The chain recombines TRBV2 with TRBJ2-2, with TRBD2 as a possible D gene (7 bases). This CDR3 is 16 amino acids long. Trimming removed 5 bases from V and 6 bases from J, with 19 bases in between. The V gene's germline CDR1 is SNHLY and CDR2 FYNNEI. As DNA, the CDR3 is TGTGCCAGCAGTAGAGGGAGGGGACACCCCCCCGGGGAGCTGTTTTTT. Encoded protein: CASSRGRGHPPGELFF.

The chain carries TRBV28 and TRBJ2-2; the match to TRBD1 covers 8 bases. The germline V gene has CDR1 MDHEN and CDR2 SYDVKM. This CDR3 has 15 residues. V gave up 4 bases and J gave up 5 bases; unmatched junction bases: 6. The CDR3 loop is CASSSQGAGTGELFF. CDR3 DNA: TGTGCCAGCAGTTCGCAGGGGGCCGGGACCGGGGAGCTGTTTTTT.

V and J are TRBV11-3 and TRBJ2-1; no clear D. CDR3 size: 12 residues. Germline V gene data show CDR1 as SGHNT and CDR2 as YENEEA. V was trimmed by 4 bases and J by 12 bases, leaving 13 bases between them. CDR3 nucleotide sequence: TGTGCCAGCAGCTCAAATTATCAGGCGCAGTTCTTC. Its translation is CASSSNYQAQFF.

The sample holds a few counts of this clone. V is TRBV7-2 and J is TRBJ1-2; possible D gene TRBD1, 5 bases. Trimming left V 5 bases short and J 1 base short, with 11 bases between. The length of the CDR3 is 14 residues. In germline, CDR1 is SGHTA, CDR2 FQGNSA. CDR3 nucleotide sequence: TGTGCCAGCAGCCGGGGGATGGTTAACTATGGCTACACCTTC. As protein: CASSRGMVNYGYTF.

This clone was observed a handful of times. The chain recombines TRBV10-3 with TRBJ1-4; unclear D gene. This CDR3 contains 13 residues. Per germline, CDR1 ENHRY and CDR2 SYGVKD. V lost 10 bases and J lost 7, with 16 bases in between. This CDR3 is CATGGEGVEKLFF. CDR3 DNA sequence: TGTGCCACGGGCGGGGAGGGAGTTGAAAAACTGTTTTTT.

This clone occurred once. The chain joins TRBV3-1 (or the pseudogene TRBV3-2) to TRBJ1-2; D not certain. Trimming left V 0 bases short and J 3 bases short, with 5 bases between. The CDR3 has 13 residues. Germline V gene sequence: CDR1 LGHDT, CDR2 YNNKEL (reference sequence). CDR3 coding DNA: TGTGCCAGCAGCCAAGAACAGTACTATGGCTACACCTTC. This codes for CASSQEQYYGYTF.

The CDR3 DNA follows: TGTGCCAGCACCACAGGGGTGGGGAACACTGAAGCTTTCTTT. This sequence encodes CASTTGVGNTEAFF. V gene TRBV3-1 (or the pseudogene TRBV3-2) combines with J gene TRBJ1-1; TRBD1 agrees at 7 bases. The CDR3 extends over 14 amino acids. The germline V gene has CDR1 LGHDT and CDR2 YNNKEL (reference sequence). V was pared by 7 bases and J by 1 base, with 6 bases of the junction left unmatched.

V is TRBV2 and J is TRBJ1-5, with D possibly matching TRBD1 (6 bases). CDR3 length equals 14 residues. V was pared by 3 bases and J by 7 bases, with 13 bases between. The germline V gene encodes CDR1 SNHLY and CDR2 FYNNEI. CDR3 sequence reads: CASSDTGLGQPQHF. CDR3 in DNA: TGTGCCAGCAGTGACACAGGGCTGGGACAGCCCCAGCATTTT.

The chain uses TRBV4-2 and TRBJ2-1, with a tentative D call TRBD1 (5 bases). In germline, CDR1 is LGHNA, CDR2 YNFKEQ. This CDR3 contains 14 residues. The ends were cut back, 2 bases at V and 9 bases at J, with 14 bases in the middle. CDR3 region: CASSQIGQGGEQFF. CDR3 nucleotides: TGTGCCAGCAGCCAAATTGGCCAGGGTGGTGAGCAGTTCTTC.